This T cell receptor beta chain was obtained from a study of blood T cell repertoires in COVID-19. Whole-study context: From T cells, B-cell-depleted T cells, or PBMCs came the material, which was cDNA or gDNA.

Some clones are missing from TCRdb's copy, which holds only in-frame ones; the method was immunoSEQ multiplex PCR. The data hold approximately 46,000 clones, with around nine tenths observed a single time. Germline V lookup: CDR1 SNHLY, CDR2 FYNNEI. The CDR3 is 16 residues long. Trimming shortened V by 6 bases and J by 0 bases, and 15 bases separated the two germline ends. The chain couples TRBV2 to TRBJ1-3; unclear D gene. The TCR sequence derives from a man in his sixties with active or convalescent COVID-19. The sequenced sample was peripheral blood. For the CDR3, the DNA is TGTGCCAGCAGCTTAAGGAGTGGGAGCTCTGGAAACACCATATATTTT. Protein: CASSLRSGSSGNTIYF.